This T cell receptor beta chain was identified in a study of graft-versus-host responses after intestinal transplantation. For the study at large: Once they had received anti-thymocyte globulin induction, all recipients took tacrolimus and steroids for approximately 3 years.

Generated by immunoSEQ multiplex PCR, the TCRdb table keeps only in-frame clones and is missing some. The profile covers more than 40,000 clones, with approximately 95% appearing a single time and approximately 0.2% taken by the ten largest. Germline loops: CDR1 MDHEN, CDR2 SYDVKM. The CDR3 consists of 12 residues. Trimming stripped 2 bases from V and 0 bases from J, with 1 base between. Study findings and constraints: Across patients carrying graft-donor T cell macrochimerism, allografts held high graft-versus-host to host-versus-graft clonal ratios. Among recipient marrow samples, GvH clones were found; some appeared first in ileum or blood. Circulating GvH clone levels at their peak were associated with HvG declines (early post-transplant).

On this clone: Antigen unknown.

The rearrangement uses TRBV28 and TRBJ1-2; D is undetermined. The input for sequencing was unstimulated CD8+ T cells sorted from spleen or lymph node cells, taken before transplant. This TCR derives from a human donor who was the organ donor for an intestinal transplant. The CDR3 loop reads CASSLPNYGYTF. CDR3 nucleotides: TGTGCCAGCAGTTTACCTAACTATGGCTACACCTTC.